The clone carrying this T cell receptor beta chain is deemed medium-sized. Antigen specificity is unknown. Each CDR3 protein is one row after TCRdb ran MiXCR on the 5' RACE reads. This table has about 50,000 distinct CDR3 sequences, about 28% appearing once. This CDR3 has 12 residues. Deletions cut 4 bases from V and 5 bases from J, with 9 bases between. CDR1 is SQVTM and CDR2 is ANQGSEA in the germline V gene. Study conclusions and caveats: In terms of TCR gene usage, tumor memory CD4+ T cells clustered together with blood and lymph node memory CD4+ cells, as well as with lymph node naive CD4+ cells.

This TCR was sampled from a female donor with breast cancer. The material sequenced was naive CD4+ T cells sorted from blood. Documented subset: naive CD4+ T cells, CD4+CD45RA+CD25-. The chain recombines TRBV29-1 with TRBJ1-5; D gene ambiguous. The CDR3 loop is CSVAQGDQPQHF. The CDR3, as DNA: TGCAGCGTTGCCCAAGGAGATCAGCCCCAGCATTTT. Variable domain in full (rest from reference TRBV29-1 and TRBJ1-5): SAVISQKPSRDICQRGTSLTIQCQVDSQVTMMFWYRQQPGQSLTLIATANQGSEATYESGFVIDKFPISRPNLTFSTLTVSNMSPEDSSIYLCSVAQGDQPQHFGDGTRLSIL.